The 3 T cell receptor beta chains in this list originate from one sample, sequenced in a study of shared clonotypes between healthy human individuals. The table came from immunoSEQ multiplex PCR; TCRdb's copy has only in-frame clones and leaves some out. The sample includes roughly 2.5 million clones, roughly 92% of them seen just once. The sample was naive CD4+ T cells sorted from blood. Subset indicated: CD45RA+ positively selected. These receptor sequences come from a man aged 18 to 35 in good health.

The chain uses TRBV7-2 and TRBJ2-1; D remains unclear. The CDR3 extends over 16 amino acids. V lost 1 base and J lost 12, with 22 bases in between. Per the germline V gene, CDR1 is SGHTA and CDR2 is FQGNSA. CDR3 DNA: TGTGCCAGCAGCTTAGAGGCGGCCCTCGCTGAAAATTCGCAGTTCTTC. Its translation: CASSLEAALAENSQFF.

In the case of this clone: The same CDR3 also results from other DNA sequences found in this sample. CDR3 coding DNA: TGTGCCAGCAGTTTAAGAGGTAGCAATCAGCCCCAGCATTTT. Translation: CASSLRGSNQPQHF. The rearrangement links TRBV28 to TRBJ1-5; no definite D call. Germline V gene data show CDR1 as MDHEN and CDR2 as SYDVKM. This CDR3 spans 14 amino acids. Trimming pared 2 bases from V and 0 bases from J, leaving 5 bases between. Full variable domain (rest looked up from reference TRBV28 and TRBJ1-5): DVKVTQSSRYLVKRTGEKVFLECVQDMDHENMFWYRQDPGLGLRLIYFSYDVKMKEKGDIPEGYSVSREKKERFSLILESASTNQTSMYLCASSLRGSNQPQHFGDGTRLSIL.

The rearrangement links TRBV5-1 to TRBJ2-6; unclear D gene. V dropped 4 bases and J dropped 0 bases, with 14 bases sitting between them. Germline CDR1 reads SGHRS; CDR2 reads YFSETQ. The CDR3 has 17 amino acids. This CDR3 reads CASSPLSETSGANVLTF. The DNA for the CDR3 is TGCGCCAGCAGCCCCCTATCGGAGACCTCTGGGGCCAACGTCCTGACTTTC.